This TCR beta chain was profiled in a study of CXCR3-negative and CXCR3-positive naive CD8 T cells. Study information: Roughly 1.5 +/- 0.3 million TRB reads came from each library, giving about 135 million in total. General study results and limits: Across naive subsets, surface CD5 expression was comparable, and TCR strength was inferred from properties of the TRB CDR3. The TRB CDR3s that CXCR3-positive naive cells carried were more hydrophobic than those of CXCR3-negative naive cells.

Germline-derived CDR1 and CDR2 are SQVTM and ANQGSEA. The CDR3 contains 13 residues. Notes on this clonotype: Antigen: not known.

Preparation of TRB cDNA libraries relied on 5' RACE carrying UMI labels. TCRdb re-called the 5' RACE reads, yielding one record per CDR3 amino acid sequence without DNA. Seen in this sample are roughly 60,000 distinct CDR3 sequences; the ten most common clones hold roughly 0.75%. The receptor comes from a human donor in good health. Some clones in this sample may be carry-over from other donors' samples. The chain is built from TRBV29-1 and TRBJ2-7; absent DNA, TCRdb's TRBD1 call cannot be checked. The sequencing input was naive CXCR3+ CD8+ T cells from blood. Regarding subset: CD45RO-CCR7+CD27+CD95- naive CD8+ T cells expressing CXCR3 (TNR3+). The CDR3 sequence is CSVARTGTYEQYF.